These T cell receptor beta chains were read from a single sample in a study of shared clonotypes between healthy human individuals. The protocol was immunoSEQ multiplex PCR, while the TCRdb copy is restricted to in-frame clones and leaves out a portion. The data hold around 2,000,000 clones, with 85% to 95% observed a single time. The specimen sequenced was naive CD4+ T cells sorted from blood. The receptors shown here come from a man in his late teens or twenties in good health. Both conserved end residues are part of each CDR3.

>TRBJ2-3|TRBV5-1|16
CASSLDPGIGTDTQYF
>TRBJ1-1|TRBV28|18
CASKAGQRYSKLNTEAFF
>TRBJ1-6|TRBV9|14
CASSQEGNNSPLHF
>TRBJ2-1|TRBV5-1|16
CASSLAGRAASNEQFF
>TRBJ2-7|TRBV6-5|16
CASSYSRFLSWDEQYF
>TRBJ1-4|TRBV5-1|15
CASSLQTGPDEKLFF
>TRBJ1-6|TRBV6-5|15
CASSISSSYNSPLHF
>TRBJ2-5|TRBV29-1|11
CSVVRGETQYF
>TRBJ2-1|TRBV5-1|15
CASSAGLSDYNEQFF
>TRBJ2-5|TRBV7-8|14
CASTRGGRYETQYF
>TRBJ2-1|TRBV7-9|17
CASSAWTSGTSYNEQFF
>TRBJ1-1|TRBV6-1|13
CASSGTMNTEAFF
>TRBJ1-5|TRBV2|13
CASSETAGGPQHF
>TRBJ2-7|TRBV11-3|15
CASSLNRERSYEQYF
>TRBJ1-4|TRBV28|16
CASSPGWGQSNEKLFF
>TRBJ2-1|TRBV30|10
CAWSVNEQFF
>TRBJ1-1|TRBV29-1|14
CSVELAGAWTEAFF
>TRBJ2-3|TRBV29-1|12
CSVDLGGGTQYF
>TRBJ2-7|TRBV7-8|16
CASSPRGLAGVSEQYF
>TRBJ2-5|TRBV9|15
CASSVNGQDGETQYF
>TRBJ2-1|TRBV4-3|15
CASSQQQSPGDEQFF
>TRBJ1-5|TRBV2|14
CASSPDSSNQPQHF
>TRBJ2-5|TRBV5-1|16
CASSQTGTSGAETQYF
>TRBJ1-2|TRBV19|13
CASSIGGVRGYTF
>TRBJ1-4|TRBV5-6|16
CASSLTRGLTNEKLFF
>TRBJ2-5|TRBV7-2|15
CASSFLGLHQETQYF
>TRBJ2-7|TRBV5-1|15
CASSLVASGSYEQYF
>TRBJ1-1|TRBV19|14
CASSMRSRSTEAFF
>TRBJ2-2|TRBV18|14
CASTKTKGTGELFF
>TRBJ2-7|TRBV18|15
CASSLPVLAGGEQYF
>TRBJ2-2|TRBV4-3|15
CASSQGDKLTGELFF
>TRBJ2-7|TRBV28|15
CASNPSGTGGHEQYF
>TRBJ1-5|TRBV19|13
CASSIRAPQPQHF
>TRBJ1-1|TRBV28|14
CASNQSGKNTEAFF
>TRBJ2-2|TRBV30|15
CAWGQQGVYTGELFF
>TRBJ2-5|TRBV5-4|14
CASSLLAAQETQYF
>TRBJ1-2|TRBV21-1|16
CASSKARAGPNYGYTF
>TRBJ2-2|TRBV5-6|17
CASTWRTSGTNTGELFF
>TRBJ2-7|TRBV6-5|15
CASSTIRGQSYEQYF
>TRBJ1-3|TRBV5-1|15
CASSSGDSSGNTIYF
>TRBJ2-3|TRBV18|14
CASAPGASTDTQYF
>TRBJ2-5|TRBV7-9|11
CASSSRETQYF
>TRBJ2-1|TRBV2|15
CASRETQGSYNEQFF
>TRBJ1-1|TRBV19|14
CASSSREGSTEAFF
>TRBJ2-1|TRBV9|14
CASSASGVYNEQFF
>TRBJ2-1|TRBV18|16
CASSPQAGLSYNEQFF
>TRBJ1-3|TRBV4-3|16
CASSETRGSSGNTIYF
>TRBJ1-5|TRBV28|15
CASSLSAGSNQPQHF
>TRBJ2-3|TRBV5-1|15
CASSLVDRVTDTQYF
>TRBJ2-2|TRBV11-2|16
CASSLQGGAYAGELFF
>TRBJ1-6|TRBV18|14
CASSGGTYNSPLHF
>TRBJ1-2|TRBV6-5|16
CASSYRGSGVNYGYTF
>TRBJ1-2|TRBV6-5|15
CASSYMRGAVDGYTF
>TRBJ2-3|TRBV4-2|16
CASSQSEGRETDTQYF
>TRBJ2-2|TRBV6-1|17
CASSEAGGTANTGELFF